This T cell receptor beta chain appears in the sequencing data of a study of blood T cells in healthy people across ages. Together with a sample-barcoded 5' primer, a J-beta primer mix was included in a second PCR lasting about 7 to 11 cycles. TCRdb reanalysed the 5' RACE reads using MiXCR and keeps one entry per CDR3 protein. The table includes about 730,000 distinct CDR3 sequences, approximately 43% detected once. The study's findings and limits: Any changes in expanded clonotypes were possibly confounded, as donor CMV status remained unknown. Diversity figures derived from one million T cells were judged to underestimate the true value.

The count of this clonotype is one. Its antigen is undetermined. Donors each provided around 10 milliliters of peripheral blood. PBMCs numbering at least 6.5 million were isolated per sample. The source is a woman between 55 and 75 years old in good health. Sequenced sample: blood.

The CDR3, as DNA: TGTGCCAGCAGTTACTCTCGGCAGAACATCTATGGCTACACCTTC. Protein: CASSYSRQNIYGYTF. This rearrangement joins TRBV6-5 to TRBJ1-2; no definite D call. Trimming shortened V by 0 bases and J by 4 bases, and 12 bases separated the two germline ends. Germline V CDR1 and CDR2: MNHEY, SVGAGI. The CDR3 length is 15 residues.